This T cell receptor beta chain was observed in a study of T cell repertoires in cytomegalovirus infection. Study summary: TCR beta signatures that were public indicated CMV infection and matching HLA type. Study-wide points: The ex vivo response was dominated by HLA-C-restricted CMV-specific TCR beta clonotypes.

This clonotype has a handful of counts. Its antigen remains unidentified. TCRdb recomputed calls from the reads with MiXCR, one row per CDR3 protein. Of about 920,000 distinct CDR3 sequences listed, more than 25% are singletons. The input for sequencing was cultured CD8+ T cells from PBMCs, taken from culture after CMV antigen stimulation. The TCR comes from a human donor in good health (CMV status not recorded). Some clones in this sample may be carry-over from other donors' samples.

CDR3 amino acids: CASRPIRDPLLDEQFF. DNA for the CDR3: TGTGCCAGCAGGCCCATCCGGGACCCCCTATTGGATGAGCAGTTCTTC. The chain is built from TRBV7-2 and TRBJ2-1; D is tentatively TRBD1 or TRBD2 (5 bases each). There are 16 residues in the CDR3. The germline V and J ends were trimmed by 6 bases and 8 bases, with 23 bases remaining between them. CDR1 SGHTA and CDR2 FQGNSA come from the germline V gene.